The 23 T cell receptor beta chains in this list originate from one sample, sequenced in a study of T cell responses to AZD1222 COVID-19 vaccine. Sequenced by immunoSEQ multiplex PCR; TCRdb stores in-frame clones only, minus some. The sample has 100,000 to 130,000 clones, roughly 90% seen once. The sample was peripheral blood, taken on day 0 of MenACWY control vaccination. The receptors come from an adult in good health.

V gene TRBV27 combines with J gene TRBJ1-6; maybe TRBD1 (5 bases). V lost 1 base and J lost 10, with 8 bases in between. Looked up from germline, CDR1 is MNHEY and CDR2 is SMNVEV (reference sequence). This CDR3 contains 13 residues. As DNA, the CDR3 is TGTGCCAGCAGTTTATGGGGCCAATCACCCCTCCACTTT. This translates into CASSLWGQSPLHF.

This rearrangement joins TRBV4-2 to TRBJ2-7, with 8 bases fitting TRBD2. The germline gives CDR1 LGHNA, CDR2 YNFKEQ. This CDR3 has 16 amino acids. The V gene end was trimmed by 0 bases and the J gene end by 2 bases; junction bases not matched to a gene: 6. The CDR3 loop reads CASSQDSGDVPYEQYF. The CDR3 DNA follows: TGTGCCAGCAGCCAAGATAGCGGGGACGTCCCCTACGAGCAGTACTTC.

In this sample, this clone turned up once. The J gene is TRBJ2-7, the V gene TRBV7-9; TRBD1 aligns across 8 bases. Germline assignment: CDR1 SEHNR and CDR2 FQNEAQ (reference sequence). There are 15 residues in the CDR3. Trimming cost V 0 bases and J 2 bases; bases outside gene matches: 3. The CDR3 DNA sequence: TGTGCCAGCAGCTTAGCGCAGGGGGCGGCCTACGAGCAGTACTTC. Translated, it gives CASSLAQGAAYEQYF.

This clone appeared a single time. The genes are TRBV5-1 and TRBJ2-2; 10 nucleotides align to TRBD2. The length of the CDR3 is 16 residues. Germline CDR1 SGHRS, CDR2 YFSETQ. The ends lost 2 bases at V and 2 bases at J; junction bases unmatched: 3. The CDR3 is CASSLTSGANTGELFF. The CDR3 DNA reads TGCGCCAGCAGCTTAACTAGCGGGGCCAACACCGGGGAGCTGTTTTTT.

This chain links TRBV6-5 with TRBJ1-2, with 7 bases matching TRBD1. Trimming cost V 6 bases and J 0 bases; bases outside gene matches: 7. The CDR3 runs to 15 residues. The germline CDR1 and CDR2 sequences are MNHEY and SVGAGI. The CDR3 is CASRGTRGPNYGYTF. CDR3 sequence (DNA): TGTGCCAGCAGGGGTACTAGGGGGCCTAACTATGGCTACACCTTC.

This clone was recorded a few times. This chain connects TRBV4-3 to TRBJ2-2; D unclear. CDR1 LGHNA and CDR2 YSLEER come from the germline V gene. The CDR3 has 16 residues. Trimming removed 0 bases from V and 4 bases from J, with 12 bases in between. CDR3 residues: CASSQEVSETTGELFF. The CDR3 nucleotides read TGCGCCAGCAGCCAAGAAGTCTCAGAAACCACCGGGGAGCTGTTTTTT.

The CDR3 region is CASSFDFQIQTAEGYTF. The CDR3 DNA reads TGTGCCAGCAGCTTCGACTTCCAGATACAGACAGCAGAAGGCTACACCTTC. This chain uses TRBV5-6 with TRBJ1-2; D is possibly TRBD1 (5 bases). V was cut by 2 bases and J by 8 bases, with 25 bases left in between. Germline V CDR1 and CDR2: SGHDT, YYEEEE. CDR3 length equals 17 residues.

The CDR3 spells CASSLVGPNTEAFF. CDR3 in DNA: TGTGCCAGCAGCTTAGTAGGGCCGAACACTGAAGCTTTCTTT. The gene calls are TRBV7-9 and TRBJ1-1; D gene uncertain. The CDR3 covers 14 residues. Trimming stripped 1 base from V and 1 base from J, with 7 bases between. Germline values: CDR1 SEHNR, CDR2 FQNEAQ (reference sequence).

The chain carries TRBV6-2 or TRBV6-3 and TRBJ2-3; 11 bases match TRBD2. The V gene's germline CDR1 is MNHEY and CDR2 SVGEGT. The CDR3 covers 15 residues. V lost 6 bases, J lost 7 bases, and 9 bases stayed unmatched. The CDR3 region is CASSQRASGGNTQYF. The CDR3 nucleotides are TGTGCCAGCAGCCAACGGGCTAGCGGGGGGAATACGCAGTATTTT.

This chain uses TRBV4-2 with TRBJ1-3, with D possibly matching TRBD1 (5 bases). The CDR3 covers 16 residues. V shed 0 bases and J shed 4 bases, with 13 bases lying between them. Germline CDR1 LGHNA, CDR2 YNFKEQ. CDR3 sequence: CASSQEFSGEGNTIYF. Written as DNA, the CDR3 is TGTGCCAGCAGCCAAGAGTTTTCGGGGGAAGGAAACACCATATATTTT.

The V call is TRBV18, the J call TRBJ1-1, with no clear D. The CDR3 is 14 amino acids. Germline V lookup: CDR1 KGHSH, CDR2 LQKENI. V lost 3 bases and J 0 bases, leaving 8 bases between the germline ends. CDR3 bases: TGTGCCAGCTCACCGAGAATAATGAACACTGAAGCTTTCTTT. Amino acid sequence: CASSPRIMNTEAFF.

CDR3 coding DNA: TGTGCCAGCTCACCAACCGCTAACAGAGACACTGAAGCTTTCTTT. It specifies CASSPTANRDTEAFF. The chain is built from TRBV18 and TRBJ1-1; D unresolved. The CDR3 has 15 residues. The germline V gene has CDR1 KGHSH and CDR2 LQKENI. V dropped 2 bases and J dropped 3 bases, with 13 bases sitting between them.

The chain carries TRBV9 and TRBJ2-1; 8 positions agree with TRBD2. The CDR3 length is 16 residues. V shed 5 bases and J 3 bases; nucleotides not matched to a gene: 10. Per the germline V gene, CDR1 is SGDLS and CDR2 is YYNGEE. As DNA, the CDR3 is TGTGCCAGCAGTCAGAGGTTTGCGGGGGGCTACAATGAGCAGTTCTTC. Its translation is CASSQRFAGGYNEQFF.

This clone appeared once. The CDR3 region has the DNA TGCGCCAGCAGAGGTCCTTACGGGTCCTACGAGCAGTACTTC. As protein: CASRGPYGSYEQYF. J is TRBJ2-7 and V is TRBV5-1; D ambiguous. V lost 5 bases, J lost 1 base, and 13 bases lay in between. From germline, CDR1 is SGHRS and CDR2 YFSETQ. The CDR3 is 14 residues long. The full variable domain, with the rest looked up from reference TRBV5-1 and TRBJ2-7, is KAGVTQTPRYLIKTRGQQVTLSCSPISGHRSVSWYQQTPGQGLQFLFEYFSETQRNKGNFPGRFSGRQFSNSRSEMNVSTLELGDSALYLCASRGPYGSYEQYFGPGTRLTVT.

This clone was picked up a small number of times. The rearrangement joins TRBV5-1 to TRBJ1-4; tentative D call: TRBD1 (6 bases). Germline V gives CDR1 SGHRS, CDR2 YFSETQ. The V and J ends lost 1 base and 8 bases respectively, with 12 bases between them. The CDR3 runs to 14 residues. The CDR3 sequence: CASSLWGPGEKLFF. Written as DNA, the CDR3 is TGCGCCAGCAGCTTGTGGGGGCCGGGGGAAAAACTGTTTTTT.

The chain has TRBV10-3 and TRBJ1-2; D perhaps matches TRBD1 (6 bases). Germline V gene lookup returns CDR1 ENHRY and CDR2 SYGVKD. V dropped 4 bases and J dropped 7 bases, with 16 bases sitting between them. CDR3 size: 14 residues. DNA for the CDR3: TGTGCCATCAGTGCGGGGGGCGCCTCATCTGGCTACACCTTC. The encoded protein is CAISAGGASSGYTF.

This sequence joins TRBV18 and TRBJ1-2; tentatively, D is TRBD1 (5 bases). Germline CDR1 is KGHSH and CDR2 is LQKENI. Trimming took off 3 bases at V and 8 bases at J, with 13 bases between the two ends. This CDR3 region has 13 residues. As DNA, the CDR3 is TGTGCCAGCTCACCCCAGGGTCGCGGAGGCTACACCTTC. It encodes CASSPQGRGGYTF.

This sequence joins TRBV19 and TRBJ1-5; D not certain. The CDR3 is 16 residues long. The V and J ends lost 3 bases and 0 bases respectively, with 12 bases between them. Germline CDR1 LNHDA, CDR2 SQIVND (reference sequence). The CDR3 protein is CASSIGQAYSNQPQHF. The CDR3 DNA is TGTGCCAGTAGTATTGGGCAGGCGTATAGCAATCAGCCCCAGCATTTT.

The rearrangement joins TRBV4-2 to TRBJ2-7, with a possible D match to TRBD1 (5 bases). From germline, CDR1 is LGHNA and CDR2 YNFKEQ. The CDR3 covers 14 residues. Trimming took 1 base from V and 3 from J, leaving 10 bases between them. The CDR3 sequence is CASSQVTGDYEQYF. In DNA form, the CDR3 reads TGTGCCAGCAGCCAAGTTACAGGAGACTACGAGCAGTACTTC.

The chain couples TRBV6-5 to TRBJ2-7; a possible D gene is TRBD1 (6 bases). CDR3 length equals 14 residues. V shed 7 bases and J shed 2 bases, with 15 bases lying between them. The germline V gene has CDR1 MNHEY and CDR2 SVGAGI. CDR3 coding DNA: TGTGCCAGCACCGGACAGTATCCTACCTACGAGCAGTACTTC. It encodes CASTGQYPTYEQYF.

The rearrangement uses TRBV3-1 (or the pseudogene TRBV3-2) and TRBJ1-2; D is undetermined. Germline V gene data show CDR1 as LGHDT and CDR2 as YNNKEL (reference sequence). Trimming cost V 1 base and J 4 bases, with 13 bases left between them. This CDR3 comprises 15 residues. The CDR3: CASSQGDLPLYGYTF. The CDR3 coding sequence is TGTGCCAGCAGCCAAGGAGACCTTCCCCTCTATGGCTACACCTTC.

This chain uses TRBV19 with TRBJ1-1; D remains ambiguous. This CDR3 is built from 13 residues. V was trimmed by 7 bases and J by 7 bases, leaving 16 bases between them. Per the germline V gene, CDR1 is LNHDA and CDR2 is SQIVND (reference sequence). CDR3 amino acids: CASNDSGRDEAFF. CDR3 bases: TGTGCCAGTAACGATAGTGGGAGGGATGAAGCTTTCTTT.

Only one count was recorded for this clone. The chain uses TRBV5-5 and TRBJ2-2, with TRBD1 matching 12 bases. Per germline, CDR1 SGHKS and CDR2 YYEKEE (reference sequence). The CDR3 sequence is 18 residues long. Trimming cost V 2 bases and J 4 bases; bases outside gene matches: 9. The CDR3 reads CASSLKRDRGQSTGELFF. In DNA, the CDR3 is TGTGCCAGCAGCTTAAAAAGGGACAGGGGGCAGAGCACCGGGGAGCTGTTTTTT. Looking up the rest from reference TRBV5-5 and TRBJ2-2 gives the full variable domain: DAGVTQSPTHLIKTRGQQVTLRCSPISGHKSVSWYQQVLGQGPQFIFQYYEKEERGRGNFPDRFSARQFPNYSSELNVNALLLGDSALYLCASSLKRDRGQSTGELFFGEGSRLTVL.